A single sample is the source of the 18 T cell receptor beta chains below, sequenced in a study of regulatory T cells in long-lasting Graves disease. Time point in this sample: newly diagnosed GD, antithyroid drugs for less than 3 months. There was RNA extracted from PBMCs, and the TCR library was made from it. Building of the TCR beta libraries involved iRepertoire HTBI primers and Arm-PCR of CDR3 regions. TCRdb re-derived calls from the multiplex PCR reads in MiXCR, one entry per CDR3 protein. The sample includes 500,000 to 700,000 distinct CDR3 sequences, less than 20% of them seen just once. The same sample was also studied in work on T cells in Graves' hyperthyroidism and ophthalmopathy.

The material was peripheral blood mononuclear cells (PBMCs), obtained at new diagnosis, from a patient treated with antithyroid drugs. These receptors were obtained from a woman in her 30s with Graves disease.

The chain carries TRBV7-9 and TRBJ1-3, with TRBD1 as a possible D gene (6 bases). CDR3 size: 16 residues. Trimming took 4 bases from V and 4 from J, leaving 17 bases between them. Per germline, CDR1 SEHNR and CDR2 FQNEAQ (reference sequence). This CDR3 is CASSSKLTGPGNTIYF. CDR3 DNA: TGTGCCAGCAGCTCAAAACTCACAGGGCCCGGAAACACCATATATTTT.

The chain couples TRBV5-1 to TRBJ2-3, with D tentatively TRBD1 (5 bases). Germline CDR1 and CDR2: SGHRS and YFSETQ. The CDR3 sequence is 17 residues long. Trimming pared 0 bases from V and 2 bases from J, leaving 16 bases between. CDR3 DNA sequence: TGCGCCAGCAGCTTGGAGGGGCGGACCCTAGACACAGATACGCAGTATTTT. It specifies CASSLEGRTLDTDTQYF.

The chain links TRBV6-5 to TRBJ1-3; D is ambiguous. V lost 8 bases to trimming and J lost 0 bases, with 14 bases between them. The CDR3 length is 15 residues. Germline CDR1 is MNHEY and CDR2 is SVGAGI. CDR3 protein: CASGYFGSSGNTIYF. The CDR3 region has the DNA TGTGCCAGCGGGTACTTCGGCAGCTCTGGAAACACCATATATTTT.

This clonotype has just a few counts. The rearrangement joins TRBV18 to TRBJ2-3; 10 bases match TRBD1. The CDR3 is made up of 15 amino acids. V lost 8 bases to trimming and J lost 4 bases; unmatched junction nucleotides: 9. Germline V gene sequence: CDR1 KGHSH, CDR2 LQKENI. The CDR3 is CASRQGATEADTQYF. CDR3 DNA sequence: TGTGCCAGCCGACAGGGGGCTACAGAGGCAGATACGCAGTATTTT.

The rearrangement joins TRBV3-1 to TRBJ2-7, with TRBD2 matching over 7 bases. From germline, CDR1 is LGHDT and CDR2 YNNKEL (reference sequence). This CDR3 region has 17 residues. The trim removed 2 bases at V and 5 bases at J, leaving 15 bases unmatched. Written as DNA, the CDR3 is TGTGCCAGCAGCCAACTAAGCGGGATTAGAGGAGGGAACGAGCAGTACTTC. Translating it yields CASSQLSGIRGGNEQYF.

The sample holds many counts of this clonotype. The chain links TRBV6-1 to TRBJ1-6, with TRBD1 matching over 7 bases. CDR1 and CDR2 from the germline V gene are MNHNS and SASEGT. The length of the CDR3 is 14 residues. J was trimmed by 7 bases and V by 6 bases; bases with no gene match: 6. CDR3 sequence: CASRQQGKNSPLHF. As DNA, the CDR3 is TGTGCCAGCAGGCAACAGGGGAAAAATTCACCCCTCCACTTT.

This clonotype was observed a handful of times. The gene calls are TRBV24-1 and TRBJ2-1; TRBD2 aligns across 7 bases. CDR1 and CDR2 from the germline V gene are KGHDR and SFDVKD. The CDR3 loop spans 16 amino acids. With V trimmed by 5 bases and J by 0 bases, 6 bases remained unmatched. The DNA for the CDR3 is TGTGCCACCAGTGCCACTAGCGCCAACTCCTACAATGAGCAGTTCTTC. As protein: CATSATSANSYNEQFF.

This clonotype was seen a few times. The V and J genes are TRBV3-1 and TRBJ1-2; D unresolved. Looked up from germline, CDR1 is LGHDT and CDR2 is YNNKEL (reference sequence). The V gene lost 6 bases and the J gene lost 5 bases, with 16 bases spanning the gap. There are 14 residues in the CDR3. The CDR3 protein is CASRGRGSEYGYTF. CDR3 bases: TGTGCCAGCAGGGGCAGAGGGTCGGAATATGGCTACACCTTC.

DNA of the CDR3: TGTGCCACCAGCCGGAAGAGGGAGGCGGTTGTTGGGAACATTCAGTACTTC. Translation gives CATSRKREAVVGNIQYF. The V and J genes are TRBV15 and TRBJ2-4; weak D call: TRBD2 (6 bases). Germline V lookup: CDR1 LNHNV, CDR2 YYDKDF (reference sequence). The CDR3 is 17 amino acids. V was clipped by 5 bases and J by 7 bases, with 24 bases between them.

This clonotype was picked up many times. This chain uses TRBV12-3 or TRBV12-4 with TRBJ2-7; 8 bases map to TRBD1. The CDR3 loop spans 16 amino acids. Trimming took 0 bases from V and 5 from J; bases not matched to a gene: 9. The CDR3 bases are TGTGCCAGCAGTTTAGCGGTTTGGACAGGGTCTGACGAGCAGTACTTC. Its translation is CASSLAVWTGSDEQYF.

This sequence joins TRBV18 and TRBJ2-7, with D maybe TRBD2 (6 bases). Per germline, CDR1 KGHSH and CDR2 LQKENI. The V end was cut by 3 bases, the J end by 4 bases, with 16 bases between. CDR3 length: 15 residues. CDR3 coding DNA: TGTGCCAGCTCACCGGCCGCAGCAAGCGGGTACGAGCAGTACTTC. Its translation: CASSPAAASGYEQYF.

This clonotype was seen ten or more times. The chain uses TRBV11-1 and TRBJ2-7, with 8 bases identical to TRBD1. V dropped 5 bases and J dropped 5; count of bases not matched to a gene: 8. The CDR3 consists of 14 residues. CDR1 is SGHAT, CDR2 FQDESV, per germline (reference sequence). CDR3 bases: TGTGCCAGCAGCCCCACAGGGGGTGCGAACGAGCAGTACTTC. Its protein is CASSPTGGANEQYF.

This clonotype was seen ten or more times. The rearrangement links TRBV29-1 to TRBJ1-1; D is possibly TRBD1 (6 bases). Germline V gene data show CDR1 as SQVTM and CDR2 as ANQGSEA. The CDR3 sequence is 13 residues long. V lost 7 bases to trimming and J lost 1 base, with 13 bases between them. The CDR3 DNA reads TGCAGCGCCAGGGGTCAGCAGAACACTGAAGCTTTCTTT. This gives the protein CSARGQQNTEAFF.

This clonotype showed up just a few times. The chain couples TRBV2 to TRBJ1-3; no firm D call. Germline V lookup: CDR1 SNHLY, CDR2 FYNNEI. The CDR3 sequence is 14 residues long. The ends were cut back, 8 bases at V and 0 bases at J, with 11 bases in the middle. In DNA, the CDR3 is TGTGCCAGCGGCTGGGCCGACTCTGGAAACACCATATATTTT. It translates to CASGWADSGNTIYF.

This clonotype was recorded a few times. The CDR3 region is CASSVGLAGIQGTGELFF. In DNA, the CDR3 is TGTGCCAGCAGCGTAGGACTAGCGGGCATACAGGGCACCGGGGAGCTGTTTTTT. This chain joins TRBV9 and TRBJ2-2; 10 bases line up with TRBD2. CDR1 SGDLS and CDR2 YYNGEE come from the germline V gene. The CDR3 runs 18 residues. Losses at the gene ends were 0 bases for V and 4 bases for J; bases not matched to a gene: 9.

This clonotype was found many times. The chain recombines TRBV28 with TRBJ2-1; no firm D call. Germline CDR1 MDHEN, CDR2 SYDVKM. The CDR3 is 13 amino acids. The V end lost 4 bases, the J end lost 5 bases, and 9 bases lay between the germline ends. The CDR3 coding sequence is TGTGCCAGCAGTTCACAGTGGCACAATGAGCAGTTCTTC. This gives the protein CASSSQWHNEQFF.

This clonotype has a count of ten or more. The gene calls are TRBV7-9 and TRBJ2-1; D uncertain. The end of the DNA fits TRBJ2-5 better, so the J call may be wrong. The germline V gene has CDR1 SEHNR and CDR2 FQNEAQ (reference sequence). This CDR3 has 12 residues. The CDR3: CASGFGGETQYF. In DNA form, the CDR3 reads TGTGCCAGCGGTTTTGGTGGCGAGACCCAGTACTTC.

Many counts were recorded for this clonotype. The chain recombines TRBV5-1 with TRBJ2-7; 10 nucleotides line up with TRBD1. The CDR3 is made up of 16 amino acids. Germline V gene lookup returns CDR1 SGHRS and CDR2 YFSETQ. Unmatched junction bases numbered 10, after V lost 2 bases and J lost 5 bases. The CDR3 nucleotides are TGCGCCAGCAGCTTTCAGTCCGGGACAGGGGTCCACGAGCAGTACTTC. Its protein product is CASSFQSGTGVHEQYF.